The clone carrying this T cell receptor (beta chain) was counted between two and nine times. Both 60 Vbeta primers and 13 Jbeta primers went into the PCR. Sequencing used immunoSEQ multiplex PCR; TCRdb keeps in-frame clones, though not all of them. The repertoire holds more than 150,000 clones, with 77% as singletons. These data are taken from a study of cytomegalovirus exposure and HLA in healthy donors. V lost 8 bases and J 4 bases, leaving 20 bases between the germline ends. Germline CDR1 reads GTSNPN; CDR2 reads SVGIG (reference sequence). CDR3 length: 15 amino acids. The chain uses TRBV30 and TRBJ1-4; D call uncertain. The receptor's source is a man aged 18 to 35 in good health and CMV-seronegative. Sequencing used PBMCs. The CDR3 sequence is CARTGGQKFNEKLFF. The DNA of the CDR3 is TGTGCCCGAACGGGCGGGCAGAAATTTAATGAAAAACTGTTTTTT.